The T cell receptor (beta chain) described here comes from a study of early T cells in non-severe SARS-CoV-2 infection. Findings of the study overall: Matching with VDJdb favored anti-spike CD8 responses (missing private and CD4 specificities).

This CDR3 has 13 residues. Trimming stripped 7 bases from V and 5 bases from J, with 15 bases between. Germline loops: CDR1 SQVTM, CDR2 ANQGSEA. For this clonotype: What it binds is not known.

Individual cDNA molecules each received unique molecular identifiers attached to them. MiXCR, run by TCRdb on the 5' RACE reads, gives a single entry per CDR3 protein. The sample has about 60,000 distinct CDR3 sequences; approximately 10% are singletons. Specimen: whole blood, collected at baseline. The chain links TRBV29-1 to TRBJ2-1; perhaps TRBD1 as D (6 bases). The sequence was collected from an adult who was a healthcare worker with PCR-confirmed SARS-CoV-2 infection or an uninfected control (not recorded which). This chain's CDR3 is CSADRMGDNEQFF. The CDR3 DNA follows: TGCAGCGCTGACAGGATGGGGGACAATGAGCAGTTCTTC.